This T cell receptor beta chain was retrieved from a study of blood T cell repertoires in COVID-19. A single count supports this clone. Germline V gives CDR1 SNHLY, CDR2 FYNNEI. The junction had 4 bases not matched to a gene; V was cut back by 7 bases and J by 2 bases. CDR3 length equals 13 residues. Libraries were prepared by immunoSEQ multiplex PCR; TCRdb keeps only in-frame clonotypes and omits some of them. This sample has some 310,000 clones, with approximately 89% found just once. The source of this sequence is a woman aged 25 to 45 who had recovered from COVID-19. The sample taken for sequencing was PBMCs or T cells enriched from blood (not recorded which). The chain carries TRBV2 and TRBJ1-1; 7 bases are shared with TRBD1. The CDR3 sequence: CASKWTGNTEAFF. CDR3 nucleotides: TGTGCCAGCAAGTGGACAGGTAACACTGAAGCTTTCTTT.